This note documents a single T cell receptor beta chain sequence. Germline CDR1 is SGHRS and CDR2 is YFSETQ. The CDR3 is 12 residues long. V gave up 4 bases and J gave up 5 bases, with 9 bases separating them. This record belongs to a study of blood T cell repertoires in COVID-19. Study as a whole: Samples came from the United States, Italy and Spain, spanning acute and convalescent COVID-19. From T cells, B-cell-depleted T cells, or PBMCs came the material, which was cDNA or gDNA.

Original methodology: From reference gene primer amplification, estimates of nucleated cell counts were derived. Sequenced by immunoSEQ multiplex PCR; TCRdb stores in-frame clones only, minus some. The V and J calls and the clone size are those of that table, but D and trimming were determined from the DNA. The profile shows some 150,000 clones, 75% to 90% of them singletons. The specimen was peripheral blood. The source is a human donor in a cohort sampled during active COVID-19. This sequence joins TRBV5-1 and TRBJ2-5; a weak D match, TRBD2 (6 bases). CDR3 sequence reads: CASSLTSETQYF. CDR3 sequence (DNA): TGCGCCAGCAGCCTAACTAGCGAGACCCAGTACTTC.